This TCR beta chain is drawn from a study of cytomegalovirus exposure and HLA in healthy donors. Findings and limits, study-wide: A later analysis found first-cohort TCR clusters tended to co-occur in the 90 to 150 validation repertoires. In vitro work confirmed that a few CMV-associated chains recognize CMV antigens. The classifier was said to identify cytomegalovirus status with high specificity and sensitivity. The authors enumerated under 200 TCR beta chains as linked to cytomegalovirus.

This CDR3 region has 13 residues. V lost 8 bases to trimming and J lost 2 bases, with 12 bases between them. In germline, CDR1 is MNHEY, CDR2 SVGAGI. Libraries were prepared by immunoSEQ multiplex PCR; TCRdb keeps only in-frame clonotypes and omits some of them. The sample yields 200,000 to 250,000 clones, approximately 80% seen once. As concerns this clone: Its antigen is still unknown.

This TCR derives from a woman aged 25 to 39 in good health and CMV-seropositive. Specimen: PBMCs. This chain uses TRBV6-5 with TRBJ1-1; no clear D gene. The CDR3 here is CASGLTANTEAFF. The CDR3 nucleotides are TGTGCCAGCGGTTTAACAGCAAACACTGAAGCTTTCTTT.